What follows are 13 T cell receptor beta chains derived from one specimen sequenced in a study of shared clonotypes between healthy human individuals. CD8 cells regarded as naive lacked CD45RO, were positively chosen for CCR7, and omitted terminally differentiated effector memory CD45RA+ cells. Clones were read by immunoSEQ multiplex PCR, and TCRdb kept only the in-frame ones, dropping some. The table shows roughly 2.1 million clones, with about 93% occurring only once. Sequencing was done on a sample of naive CD8+ T cells from PBMCs. Source of these receptors: a man between 18 and 35 years old in good health. Some clones in this sample may be carry-over from other donors' samples.

The CDR3 is CASSEEGRLAGLSYEQYF. In DNA form, the CDR3 reads TGTGCCAGCAGTGAAGAAGGTCGACTAGCGGGCTTATCCTACGAGCAGTACTTC. V and J are TRBV6-1 and TRBJ2-7, with 10 bases that match TRBD2. The CDR3 is 18 residues long. In germline, CDR1 is MNHNS, CDR2 SASEGT. V trimming: 1 base; J trimming: 1 base; junction bases outside the gene matches: 10.

The rearrangement links TRBV9 to TRBJ2-7, with 9 bases identical to TRBD1. The CDR3 runs 15 residues. Germline values: CDR1 SGDLS, CDR2 YYNGEE. Germline trimming cut 4 bases from V and 4 bases from J; bases unmatched to any gene: 9. CDR3 bases: TGTGCCAGCAGCACGACCGGGACAGGGAAATACGAGCAGTACTTC. This codes for CASSTTGTGKYEQYF.

On this clone: The same CDR3 is also encoded by other DNA sequences in this sample. V is TRBV7-9 and J is TRBJ2-1; TRBD2 matches at 8 bases. Per the germline V gene, CDR1 is SEHNR and CDR2 is FQNEAQ (reference sequence). This CDR3 is 15 amino acids long. Trimming at V came to 3 bases and at J to 0 bases, leaving 1 base not matched to a gene. CDR3 DNA sequence: TGTGCCAGCAGCTTGAGCGGGAGCTCCTACAATGAGCAGTTCTTC. It codes for CASSLSGSSYNEQFF. Full variable domain (remainder filled in from reference TRBV7-9 and TRBJ2-1): DTGVSQNPRHKITKRGQNVTFRCDPISEHNRLYWYRQTLGQGPEFLTYFQNEAQLEKSRLLSDRFSAERPKGSFSTLEIQRTEQGDSAMYLCASSLSGSSYNEQFFGPGTRLTVL.

The chain joins TRBV29-1 to TRBJ2-1; possibly TRBD1 or TRBD2 for D (5 bases each). CDR1 SQVTM and CDR2 ANQGSEA come from the germline V gene. The CDR3 runs 16 residues. V was cut by 4 bases and J by 3 bases, with 19 bases left in between. The CDR3 region is CSVVGGTGTHYNEQFF. CDR3 nucleotide sequence: TGCAGCGTTGTGGGTGGTACGGGGACCCACTACAATGAGCAGTTCTTC.

The V gene is TRBV12-5, the J gene TRBJ2-3, with D possibly TRBD1 on 5 matching bases. Germline V gene data show CDR1 as LGHNT and CDR2 as FRNRAP. The length of the CDR3 is 15 residues. V lost 7 bases and J 6 bases, leaving 20 bases between the germline ends. This CDR3 reads CASARRAVWGDTQYF. The DNA for the CDR3 is TGTGCTAGTGCCCGCAGGGCCGTATGGGGTGATACGCAGTATTTT. The variable domain in full, completed from reference TRBV12-5 and TRBJ2-3, reads DARVTQTPRHKVTEMGQEVTMRCQPILGHNTVFWYRQTMMQGLELLAYFRNRAPLDDSGMPKDRFSAEMPDATLATLKIQPSEPRDSAVYFCASARRAVWGDTQYFGPGTRLTVL.

The sample holds a few counts of this clone. The chain is built from TRBV27 and TRBJ1-5; the D gene is possibly TRBD1 (6 bases). V dropped 7 bases and J dropped 0 bases, with 28 bases sitting between them. Germline loops: CDR1 MNHEY, CDR2 SMNVEV (reference sequence). The CDR3 is 20 amino acids. The CDR3 DNA follows: TGTGCCAGCATGGTAGGGGGAACCGTGGGACGAATAAATAGCAATCAGCCCCAGCATTTT. It yields the protein CASMVGGTVGRINSNQPQHF.

The chain employs TRBV6-6 and TRBJ1-5; D is uncertain. From germline, CDR1 is MNHNY and CDR2 SVGAGI (reference sequence). V was clipped by 6 bases and J by 6 bases, with 12 bases between them. CDR3 size: 13 residues. The CDR3 sequence is CASRKGLGQPQHF. The CDR3, as DNA: TGTGCCAGCAGGAAGGGTTTGGGTCAGCCCCAGCATTTT.

The rearrangement links TRBV4-2 to TRBJ2-7; 11 nucleotides agree with TRBD1. CDR3 length equals 15 residues. CDR1 is LGHNA and CDR2 is YNFKEQ in the germline V gene. V shed 4 bases and J 7 bases; nucleotides not matched to a gene: 9. CDR3 amino acids: CASSPRDRGVDEQYF. Written as DNA, the CDR3 is TGTGCCAGCAGCCCCCGGGACAGGGGGGTGGATGAGCAGTACTTC.

This chain joins TRBV6-5 and TRBJ2-7; D call uncertain. The CDR3 runs to 15 residues. CDR1 is MNHEY, CDR2 SVGAGI, per germline. V was clipped by 2 bases and J by 2 bases, with 13 bases between them. CDR3 DNA: TGTGCCAGCAGTTACGCACTACCACCTACCTACGAGCAGTACTTC. This translates into CASSYALPPTYEQYF.

The chain recombines TRBV11-2 with TRBJ2-1, with D possibly being TRBD2 (6 bases). This CDR3 has 15 residues. The germline gives CDR1 SGHAT, CDR2 FQNNGV. V was trimmed by 5 bases and J by 7 bases, leaving 18 bases between them. The CDR3 loop reads CASSLTSNGGNEQFF. The CDR3 DNA sequence: TGTGCCAGCAGCCTCACTAGCAACGGTGGGAATGAGCAGTTCTTC.

CDR3 DNA sequence: TGTGCCAGCAGTTACCTCGCAGGGGAAAGGAACATTCAGTACTTC. Translating gives CASSYLAGERNIQYF. J is TRBJ2-4 and V is TRBV6-6; perhaps TRBD1 as D (6 bases). V gave up 2 bases and J gave up 7 bases, with 15 bases separating them. This CDR3 is built from 15 residues. Per the germline V gene, CDR1 is MNHNY and CDR2 is SVGAGI (reference sequence).

As concerns this clone: Compared with germline, one end of the junction differs, possibly owing to a read error. The chain is built from TRBV5-6 and TRBJ1-4; 7 bases match TRBD1. The CDR3 totals 13 residues. Germline CDR1 reads SGHDT; CDR2 reads YYEEEE. The CDR3 sequence is CASSYLPGQEIHF. CDR3 coding DNA: TGTGCCAGCAGCTATCTCCCAGGACAGGAAATCCATTTT.

CDR3 bases: TGTGCCAGTAGTATTAAGCCCTCCTACGAGCAGTACTTC. Amino acids: CASSIKPSYEQYF. This chain links TRBV19 with TRBJ2-7; D gene uncertain. This CDR3 has 13 residues. Germline CDR1 reads LNHDA; CDR2 reads SQIVND (reference sequence). V was pared by 3 bases and J by 0 bases, with 6 bases between. Supplemented by reference TRBV19 and TRBJ2-7, the full variable domain reads DGGITQSPKYLFRKEGQNVTLSCEQNLNHDAMYWYRQDPGQGLRLIYYSQIVNDFQKGDIAEGYSVSREKKESFPLTVTSAQKNPTAFYLCASSIKPSYEQYFGPGTRLTVT.